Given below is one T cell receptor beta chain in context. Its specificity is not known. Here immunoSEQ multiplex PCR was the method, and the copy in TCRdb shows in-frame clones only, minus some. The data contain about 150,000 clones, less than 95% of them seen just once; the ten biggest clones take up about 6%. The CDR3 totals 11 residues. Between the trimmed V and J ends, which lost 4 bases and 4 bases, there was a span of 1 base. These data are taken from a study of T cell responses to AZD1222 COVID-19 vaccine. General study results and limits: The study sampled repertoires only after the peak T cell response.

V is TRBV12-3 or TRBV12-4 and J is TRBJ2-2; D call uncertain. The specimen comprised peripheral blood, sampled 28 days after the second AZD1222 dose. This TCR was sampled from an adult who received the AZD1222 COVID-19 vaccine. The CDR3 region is CASSSTGELFF. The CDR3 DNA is TGTGCCAGCAGTTCCACCGGGGAGCTGTTTTTT.